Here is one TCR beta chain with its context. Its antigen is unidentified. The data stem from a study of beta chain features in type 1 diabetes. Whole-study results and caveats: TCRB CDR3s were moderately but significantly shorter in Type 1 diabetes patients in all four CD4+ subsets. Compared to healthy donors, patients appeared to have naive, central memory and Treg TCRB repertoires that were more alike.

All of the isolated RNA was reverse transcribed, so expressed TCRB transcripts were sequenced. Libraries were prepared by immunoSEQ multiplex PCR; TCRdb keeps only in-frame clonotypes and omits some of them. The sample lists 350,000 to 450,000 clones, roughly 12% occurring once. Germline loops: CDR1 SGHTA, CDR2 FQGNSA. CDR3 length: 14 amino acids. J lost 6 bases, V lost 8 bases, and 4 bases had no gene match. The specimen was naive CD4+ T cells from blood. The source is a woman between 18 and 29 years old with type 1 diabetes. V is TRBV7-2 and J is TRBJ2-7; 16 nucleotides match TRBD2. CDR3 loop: CASGGLAGGGEQYF. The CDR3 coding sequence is TGTGCCAGCGGGGGACTAGCGGGAGGGGGCGAGCAGTACTTC.